These 23 T cell receptor beta chains came from one sample sequenced in a study of OX40 agonist ivuxolimab in advanced cancers. Profiled with immunoSEQ multiplex PCR; TCRdb holds only in-frame clones, not every one. The sample has 50,000 to 75,000 clones; more than 80% are singletons. The source material was CD4+ or CD8+ T cells sorted from blood, sampled in a trial of the OX40 agonist ivuxolimab. The receptors derive from an adult with an advanced solid tumor such as melanoma, head and neck, liver or kidney cancer.

V and J are TRBV29-1 and TRBJ1-2; TRBD1 agrees at 8 bases. This CDR3 region has 13 residues. From germline, CDR1 is SQVTM and CDR2 ANQGSEA. The V and J ends lost 1 base and 6 bases, in that order; junction bases with no gene match: 4. The CDR3 loop is CSVEGTGPHGYTF. CDR3 sequence (DNA): TGCAGCGTTGAAGGGACAGGGCCCCATGGCTACACCTTC.

The CDR3 sequence: CASSSQGIRTSLQFF. CDR3 nucleotide sequence: TGTGCCAGCAGTTCCCAGGGAATCAGGACGAGCTTGCAGTTCTTC. The V and J genes are TRBV28 and TRBJ2-1; D possibly corresponds to TRBD1 (5 bases). This CDR3 spans 15 amino acids. Germline V CDR1 and CDR2: MDHEN, SYDVKM. The germline V and J ends were trimmed by 4 bases and 12 bases, with 22 bases remaining between them.

The rearrangement joins TRBV23-1 to TRBJ2-4; 14 positions match TRBD2. TRBV23-1 is annotated as an ORF whose role is uncertain. The length of the CDR3 is 19 residues. J gave up 3 bases and V 2 bases, and 9 bases lay outside the gene matches. The CDR3 reads CASSQQPGLAGDDKNIQYF. CDR3 DNA sequence: TGCGCCAGCAGTCAACAACCGGGACTAGCGGGAGATGACAAAAACATTCAGTACTTC.

This sequence joins TRBV7-6 and TRBJ2-7; D remains ambiguous. Looked up from germline, CDR1 is SGHVS and CDR2 is FNYEAQ. The V and J ends lost 1 base and 6 bases respectively, with 10 bases between them. This CDR3 comprises 13 residues. The CDR3 bases are TGTGCCAGCAGCTTAGGCTGGGGTACCGAGCAGTACTTC. Its protein is CASSLGWGTEQYF.

The chain recombines TRBV27 with TRBJ1-5; unclear D gene. Germline V gene data show CDR1 as MNHEY and CDR2 as SMNVEV (reference sequence). The CDR3 totals 13 residues. Trimming took 6 bases from V and 7 from J, leaving 13 bases between them. The CDR3 nucleotides read TGTGCCAGCAGCTTAGCCCTTAACCAGCCCCAGCATTTT. Translating it yields CASSLALNQPQHF.

The V gene is TRBV7-6, the J gene TRBJ1-1; D is unresolved. CDR1 and CDR2 from the germline V gene are SGHVS and FNYEAQ. V lost 0 bases and J lost 0, with 11 bases in between. The CDR3 spans 16 residues. The CDR3 bases are TGTGCCAGCAGCTTAGCGCCCGGGAGATTGAACACTGAAGCTTTCTTT. Protein: CASSLAPGRLNTEAFF.

CDR3 DNA: TGTGCCACCAGCAAAGACCCGGGCCCTGAAGCTTTCTTT. Translated, it gives CATSKDPGPEAFF. The rearrangement links TRBV15 to TRBJ1-1; D not resolved. V lost 4 bases, J lost 6 bases, and 12 bases lay in between. Germline CDR1 LNHNV, CDR2 YYDKDF (reference sequence). The CDR3 length is 13 residues. The full variable domain, in which reference TRBV15 and TRBJ1-1 provide the parts outside the CDR3, is DAMVIQNPRYQVTQFGKPVTLSCSQTLNHNVMYWYQQKSSQAPKLLFHYYDKDFNNEADTPDNFQSRRPNTSFCFLDIRSPGLGDTAMYLCATSKDPGPEAFFGQGTRLTVV.

The rearrangement uses TRBV5-4 and TRBJ1-4, with TRBD1 identical over 7 bases. CDR1 and CDR2 (germline): SGHNT, YYREEE (reference sequence). The CDR3 loop spans 15 amino acids. V shed 1 base, J shed 7 bases, and the junction held 7 bases outside the gene matches. This CDR3 is CASSLSRGGSEKLFF. The CDR3 region has the DNA TGTGCCAGCAGCTTGTCCAGGGGGGGCTCTGAAAAACTGTTTTTT.

The chain uses TRBV11-2 and TRBJ1-1; 10 nucleotides align to TRBD1. Looked up from germline, CDR1 is SGHAT and CDR2 is FQNNGV. CDR3 size: 15 residues. V shed 1 base and J 4 bases; nucleotides not matched to a gene: 3. For the CDR3, the DNA is TGTGCCAGCAGCTTAGTCGGGACAGGGGCCACTGAAGCTTTCTTT. Translating gives CASSLVGTGATEAFF. The full variable domain, its missing parts supplied by reference TRBV11-2 and TRBJ1-1, is EAGVAQSPRYKIIEKRQSVAFWCNPISGHATLYWYQQILGQGPKLLIQFQNNGVVDDSQLPKDRFSAERLKGVDSTLKIQPAKLEDSAVYLCASSLVGTGATEAFFGQGTRLTVV.

This clone was recorded only once. This sequence joins TRBV5-8 and TRBJ2-7; D not resolved. From germline, CDR1 is SGHTS and CDR2 YDEGEE. The CDR3 covers 13 residues. V lost 0 bases, J lost 2 bases, and 6 bases lay in between. The chain's CDR3 is CASSLANPYEQYF. The CDR3 nucleotides read TGTGCCAGCAGCTTGGCGAACCCCTACGAGCAGTACTTC.

The V gene is TRBV7-6, the J gene TRBJ2-2; D is perhaps TRBD2 (6 bases). This CDR3 comprises 19 residues. From germline, CDR1 is SGHVS and CDR2 FNYEAQ. The V gene lost 2 bases and the J gene lost 3 bases, with 22 bases spanning the gap. CDR3 DNA sequence: TGTGCCAGCAGCTTAATAGGCAGCCTTTCGGAGGGGTACACCGGGGAGCTGTTTTTT. This gives the protein CASSLIGSLSEGYTGELFF.

V usage is TRBV27 and J usage is TRBJ2-5, with 7 nucleotides matching TRBD1. This CDR3 is 15 amino acids long. Germline-derived CDR1 and CDR2 are MNHEY and SMNVEV (reference sequence). V shed 6 bases, J shed 0 bases, and the junction held 7 bases outside the gene matches. The CDR3 DNA reads as TGTGCCAGCAGCACCGGGACAGCGTACCAAGAGACCCAGTACTTC. Translated: CASSTGTAYQETQYF.

The chain carries TRBV4-1 and TRBJ1-1; 7 bases are shared with TRBD1. Germline-derived CDR1 and CDR2 are MGHRA and YSYEKL. This CDR3 spans 20 amino acids. V lost 4 bases, J lost 1 base, and 21 bases stayed unmatched. The CDR3 nucleotides are TGCGCCAGCAGCCTAGGGGGCAGTCTTCCATCGACCCGCCCGAACACTGAAGCTTTCTTT. It yields the protein CASSLGGSLPSTRPNTEAFF.

V and J are TRBV5-1 and TRBJ2-7; D is unclear. Trimming pared 5 bases from V and 0 bases from J, leaving 9 bases between. The CDR3 contains 13 residues. Per the germline V gene, CDR1 is SGHRS and CDR2 is YFSETQ. As DNA, the CDR3 is TGCGCCAGCAGGCAGAGCCCCTCCTACGAGCAGTACTTC. Translation gives CASRQSPSYEQYF.

The gene calls are TRBV5-4 and TRBJ2-7, with a possible D match to TRBD1 (6 bases). This CDR3 has 14 residues. Germline V gives CDR1 SGHNT, CDR2 YYREEE (reference sequence). Trimming left V 3 bases short and J 1 base short, with 11 bases between. This CDR3 reads CASSSPDRSYEQYF. CDR3 coding DNA: TGTGCCAGCAGCTCACCTGACAGGTCCTACGAGCAGTACTTC.

On this clone itself: This sample includes further DNA sequences coding for the same CDR3. This chain links TRBV27 with TRBJ2-1, with TRBD2 matching 8 bases. Trimming removed 5 bases from V and 0 bases from J; junction bases left unmatched: 0. CDR1 MNHEY and CDR2 SMNVEV come from the germline V gene (reference sequence). The CDR3 has 14 residues. The DNA of the CDR3 is TGTGCCAGCAGTAGCGGGAGCTCCTACAATGAGCAGTTCTTC. It is translated as CASSSGSSYNEQFF.

The genes are TRBV6-1 and TRBJ1-2; D call uncertain. Between the trimmed V and J ends, which lost 8 bases and 3 bases, there was a span of 10 bases. The germline V gene has CDR1 MNHNS and CDR2 SASEGT. The CDR3 spans 12 residues. The CDR3 region has the DNA TGTGCCAGCCATCCCGGGGACTATGGCTACACCTTC. Translation: CASHPGDYGYTF.

This clone was observed a handful of times. The chain couples TRBV6-5 to TRBJ1-5; 9 positions agree with TRBD1. The CDR3 spans 15 residues. CDR1 and CDR2 from the germline V gene are MNHEY and SVGAGI. V shed 5 bases, J shed 3 bases, and the junction held 5 bases outside the gene matches. The CDR3 DNA is TGTGCCAGCAGTGTACAGGGGGCTGACAATCAGCCCCAGCATTTT. Its protein is CASSVQGADNQPQHF.

V is TRBV6-1 and J is TRBJ1-5, with TRBD1 as a possible D gene (5 bases). The CDR3 totals 16 residues. With 2 bases removed from V and 3 bases from J, the gap between germline ends came to 14 bases. Per germline, CDR1 MNHNS and CDR2 SASEGT. CDR3 loop: CASSEIATEYNQPQHF. CDR3 coding DNA: TGTGCCAGCAGTGAAATCGCGACAGAGTACAATCAGCCCCAGCATTTT.

V gene TRBV19 combines with J gene TRBJ2-2, with D possibly TRBD2 on 6 matching bases. The V end lost 4 bases, the J end lost 5 bases, and 14 bases lay between the germline ends. The length of the CDR3 is 15 residues. Germline V gene lookup returns CDR1 LNHDA and CDR2 SQIVND (reference sequence). The CDR3 sequence is CASSSPSEKTGELFF. The CDR3 DNA follows: TGTGCCAGTAGTAGCCCTAGCGAGAAGACCGGGGAGCTGTTTTTT.

The chain carries TRBV5-8 and TRBJ2-3; the D is unclear. The CDR3 spans 12 residues. Deletions cut 5 bases from V and 6 bases from J, with 10 bases between. Germline V CDR1 and CDR2: SGHTS, YDEGEE. Here the CDR3 reads CASSQESDTQYF. In nucleotides, the CDR3 is TGTGCCAGCAGTCAGGAGTCCGATACGCAGTATTTT. Complete variable domain (other parts from reference TRBV5-8 and TRBJ2-3): EAGVTQSPTHLIKTRGQQATLRCSPISGHTSVYWYQQALGLGLQFLLWYDEGEERNRGNFPPRFSGRQFPNYSSELNVNALELEDSALYLCASSQESDTQYFGPGTRLTVL.

This clone has a handful of counts. The V gene is TRBV11-1, the J gene TRBJ2-1; D is possibly TRBD1 (5 bases). This CDR3 comprises 15 residues. V lost 0 bases and J 9 bases, leaving 15 bases between the germline ends. The germline gives CDR1 SGHAT, CDR2 FQDESV (reference sequence). The CDR3 nucleotides are TGTGCCAGCAGCTTAGCGCGACAGCCGAAGACTGAGCAGTTCTTC. It yields the protein CASSLARQPKTEQFF.

The chain carries TRBV4-2 and TRBJ2-7, with a possible D match to TRBD2 (6 bases). Trimming took 0 bases from V and 5 from J, leaving 11 bases between them. CDR3 length: 14 residues. Germline V lookup: CDR1 LGHNA, CDR2 YNFKEQ. CDR3 coding DNA: TGTGCCAGCAGCCAAGAAAAGCGACTAGACGAGCAGTACTTC. This encodes CASSQEKRLDEQYF.